The 27 T cell receptor beta chains listed next were all sequenced from one sample in a study of T cells in Graves' hyperthyroidism and ophthalmopathy. From RNA transcripts, TCR beta CDR3 regions were amplified. The TCR CDR3 first-round RT-PCR relied on the HTBI primer set. TCRdb independently ran MiXCR on the multiplex PCR reads; one entry per CDR3 protein. The sample contains roughly 800,000 distinct CDR3 sequences, roughly 37% of which appear only once. Material for sequencing was blood. These receptors were collected from a man between 18 and 29 years old with Graves' hyperthyroidism.

This chain connects TRBV10-3 to TRBJ2-6, with 11 bases lining up with TRBD1. V was pared by 4 bases and J by 2 bases, with 10 bases of the junction left unmatched. The CDR3 runs 19 residues. Germline V gene sequence: CDR1 ENHRY, CDR2 SYGVKD. Here the CDR3 reads CAISGKTGQGGPGANVLTF. CDR3 nucleotides: TGTGCCATCAGTGGTAAAACGGGACAGGGGGGACCTGGGGCCAACGTCCTGACTTTC.

As to this clonotype: The junction shows a germline mismatch at one end, possibly a read error. The CDR3 DNA reads TGTGCCAACAGCTTAGGGATCGGGATCCAGTACTTC. This codes for CANSLGIGIQYF. The chain recombines TRBV7-2 with TRBJ2-5; maybe TRBD2 (5 bases). The CDR3 has 12 amino acids. CDR1 and CDR2 from the germline V gene are SGHTA and FQGNSA.

In its sample, this clonotype was seen many times. The V and J genes are TRBV12-3 or TRBV12-4 and TRBJ1-2, with D possibly matching TRBD1 (5 bases). There are 12 residues in the CDR3. V was cut by 7 bases and J by 4 bases, with 10 bases left in between. The CDR3 sequence: CASTAGTYGYTF. The CDR3 DNA reads as TGTGCCAGCACCGCAGGGACCTATGGCTACACCTTC.

The chain links TRBV7-2 to TRBJ1-1; no definite D call. Germline V gene sequence: CDR1 SGHTA, CDR2 FQGNSA. This CDR3 comprises 13 residues. The ends were cut back, 5 bases at V and 11 bases at J, with 18 bases in the middle. The CDR3, as DNA: TGTGCCAGCAGCCAACCCTCTGGGGAGGACGCTTTCTTT. This sequence encodes CASSQPSGEDAFF.

This clonotype has just a few counts. The rearrangement uses TRBV2 and TRBJ1-2; D is unresolved. The CDR3 sequence is 11 residues long. The V and J ends lost 1 base and 11 bases respectively, with 8 bases between them. Germline lookup yields CDR1 SNHLY and CDR2 FYNNEI. CDR3 DNA: TGTGCCAGCAGTGAAGGGGGAACTTACACCTTC. It encodes CASSEGGTYTF.

The chain recombines TRBV19 with TRBJ2-7; D possibly corresponds to TRBD2 (6 bases). Gene TRBJ2-1 matches the end of the DNA better, so the J call may be wrong. The germline V gene encodes CDR1 LNHDA and CDR2 SQIVND (reference sequence). The CDR3 spans 14 residues. This CDR3 is CASSIGGTNNEQFF. In nucleotides, the CDR3 is TGTGCCAGTAGTATTGGGGGGACCAACAATGAGCAGTTCTTC.

This clonotype was detected ten times or more. V and J are TRBV7-2 and TRBJ1-1, with unresolved D. Trimming left V 5 bases short and J 2 bases short, with 18 bases between. The germline V gene has CDR1 SGHTA and CDR2 FQGNSA. The length of the CDR3 is 16 residues. The CDR3 region has the DNA TGTGCCAGCAGCCCCTCCCTATTGGCAGTCAACACTGAAGCTTTCTTT. Its protein product is CASSPSLLAVNTEAFF.

This rearrangement joins TRBV10-3 to TRBJ1-5, with 10 bases that match TRBD1. Germline CDR1 reads ENHRY; CDR2 reads SYGVKD. The CDR3 is 14 residues long. V trimming: 10 bases; J trimming: 3 bases; junction bases outside the gene matches: 6. CDR3 in amino acids: CATGTGDANQPQHF. The CDR3 region has the DNA TGTGCCACCGGGACAGGGGACGCCAATCAGCCCCAGCATTTT.

This clonotype was recorded at least ten times. The rearrangement joins TRBV11-2 to TRBJ1-2; 7 bases match TRBD1. This CDR3 has 14 residues. After removal of 3 bases from V and 2 bases from J, the junction contained 3 bases not matched to a gene. The germline V gene has CDR1 SGHAT and CDR2 FQNNGV. CDR3 coding DNA: TGTGCCAGCAGCTTCCTGGACAGGAACTATGGCTACACCTTC. Protein sequence: CASSFLDRNYGYTF.

This clonotype was picked up a small number of times. The V call is TRBV5-1, the J call TRBJ1-2, with D perhaps matching TRBD1 (6 bases). Trimming removed 2 bases at V and 4 bases at J, with 21 bases between. The germline CDR1 and CDR2 sequences are SGHRS and YFSETQ. The CDR3 consists of 17 residues. The CDR3, as DNA: TGCGCCAGCAGCTTCGAGGGTCTAGGGGGACTGGTCTATGGCTACACCTTC. Its protein product is CASSFEGLGGLVYGYTF.

In this sample, this clonotype turned up many times. The chain is built from TRBV29-1 and TRBJ2-5, with 8 positions matching TRBD1. This CDR3 has 11 amino acids. Germline V lookup: CDR1 SQVTM, CDR2 ANQGSEA. V was pared by 4 bases and J by 7 bases, with 2 bases of the junction left unmatched. The CDR3 nucleotides read TGCAGCGTTGCTACAGGGGGGACCCAGTACTTC. This gives the protein CSVATGGTQYF.

This clonotype has just one count. The final CDR3 position lacks the conserved phenylalanine or tryptophan, pointing to a likely read error. Because the CDR3's place on the DNA is in doubt, the DNA is left out and the CDR3 is given as listed by TCRdb. The rearrangement joins TRBV10-3 to TRBJ2-6. Germline loops: CDR1 ENHRY, CDR2 SYGVKD. The CDR3 length is 8 residues, termini included. CDR3 protein: CAISEATS.

This clonotype was picked up a small number of times. This chain uses TRBV29-1 with TRBJ2-3; D tentatively reads TRBD1 or TRBD2 (5 bases each). The germline V and J ends were trimmed by 4 bases and 2 bases, with 10 bases remaining between them. This CDR3 is built from 13 residues. Germline V gene sequence: CDR1 SQVTM, CDR2 ANQGSEA. For the CDR3, the DNA is TGCAGCGTTGCCTGGGACGTCACAGATACGCAGTATTTT. Translated, it gives CSVAWDVTDTQYF.

This chain connects TRBV6-6 to TRBJ1-3; possibly TRBD1 for D (5 bases). The CDR3 consists of 16 residues. V dropped 4 bases and J dropped 0 bases, with 13 bases sitting between them. The germline V gene has CDR1 MNHNY and CDR2 SVGAGI (reference sequence). The CDR3 DNA sequence: TGTGCCAGCAGTTTGGGACTTAAGAACTCTGGAAACACCATATATTTT. It codes for CASSLGLKNSGNTIYF.

Many counts were recorded for this clonotype. The gene calls are TRBV7-2 and TRBJ1-3; perhaps TRBD1 as D (5 bases). This CDR3 has 15 amino acids. Germline CDR1 is SGHTA and CDR2 is FQGNSA. V lost 4 bases, J lost 0 bases, and 10 bases lay in between. CDR3 sequence reads: CASSSTGYSGNTIYF. CDR3 nucleotide sequence: TGTGCCAGCAGCTCAACAGGTTACTCTGGAAACACCATATATTTT. Full variable domain (outside the CDR3, taken from reference TRBV7-2 and TRBJ1-3): GAGVSQSPSNKVTEKGKDVELRCDPISGHTALYWYRQSLGQGLEFLIYFQGNSAPDKSGLPSDRFSAERTGGSVSTLTIQRTQQEDSAVYLCASSSTGYSGNTIYFGEGSWLTVV.

The chain carries TRBV12-5 and TRBJ1-2; 8 bases are shared with TRBD1. Unmatched junction bases numbered 5, after V lost 1 base and J lost 4 bases. Germline V gene data show CDR1 as LGHNT and CDR2 as FRNRAP. CDR3 length equals 15 residues. CDR3 residues: CASGLARGPLYGYTF. The DNA of the CDR3 is TGTGCTAGTGGTTTGGCCAGGGGGCCCCTCTATGGCTACACCTTC.

As regards this clonotype: A much larger clone lies a single base off, so this may be a read error. V is TRBV20-1 and J is TRBJ1-4, with TRBD1 matching over 10 bases. Looked up from germline, CDR1 is DFQATT and CDR2 is SNEGSKA (reference sequence). The length of the CDR3 is 14 residues. The trim removed 7 bases at V and 6 bases at J, leaving 8 bases unmatched. The CDR3 reads CSDHTGTGDEKLFF. CDR3 DNA sequence: TGCAGTGATCATACCGGGACAGGGGATGAAAAACTGTTTTTT.

CDR3 loop: CASSNQGRGGETQYF. In nucleotides, the CDR3 is TGTGCCAGCAGCAACCAGGGGAGGGGAGGAGAGACCCAGTACTTC. This chain links TRBV21-1 with TRBJ2-5; TRBD2, as called in the table, went unchecked against the DNA. TRBV21-1 corresponds to a pseudogene. The CDR3 spans 15 residues.

On this clonotype itself: The germline gene is not matched at one end of the junction; a read error may be the cause. The chain links TRBV10-1 to TRBJ2-7; D uncertain. The CDR3 has 14 residues. Germline CDR1 WNHNN, CDR2 SYGVQD (reference sequence). CDR3 protein: CASSEFPPDYEQYF. The CDR3, as DNA: TGTGCCAGCAGTGAGTTTCCCCCCGACTACGAGCAGTACTTC.

This clonotype was counted ten times or more. The chain has TRBV2 and TRBJ1-2; D is perhaps TRBD1 (6 bases). V shed 7 bases and J shed 6 bases, with 15 bases lying between them. The CDR3 sequence is 13 residues long. Germline values: CDR1 SNHLY, CDR2 FYNNEI. CDR3 in amino acids: CASTMDRYDGYTF. As DNA, the CDR3 is TGTGCCAGCACCATGGACAGATATGATGGCTACACCTTC.

The chain couples TRBV9 to TRBJ2-2, with D unresolved. There are 15 residues in the CDR3. The ends were cut back, 2 bases at V and 0 bases at J, with 8 bases in the middle. Germline values: CDR1 SGDLS, CDR2 YYNGEE. CDR3 bases: TGTGCCAGCAGCGTTTCCCTACCGAACACCGGGGAGCTGTTTTTT. Its translation is CASSVSLPNTGELFF.

This chain uses TRBV15 with TRBJ1-1, with 11 positions matching TRBD1. CDR3 length: 15 amino acids. Germline V gene sequence: CDR1 LNHNV, CDR2 YYDKDF (reference sequence). V lost 5 bases and J lost 0; bases outside the gene matches: 2. The CDR3 spells CATSRDRGMNTEAFF. In DNA form, the CDR3 reads TGTGCCACCAGCCGGGACAGGGGGATGAACACTGAAGCTTTCTTT. Supplemented by reference TRBV15 and TRBJ1-1, the full variable domain reads DAMVIQNPRYQVTQFGKPVTLSCSQTLNHNVMYWYQQKSSQAPKLLFHYYDKDFNNEADTPDNFQSRRPNTSFCFLDIRSPGLGDTAMYLCATSRDRGMNTEAFFGQGTRLTVV.

This clonotype has at least ten counts. This sequence joins TRBV20-1 and TRBJ1-4, with D possibly being TRBD1 (5 bases). The germline V and J ends were trimmed by 2 bases and 7 bases, with 8 bases remaining between them. The germline gives CDR1 DFQATT, CDR2 SNEGSKA (reference sequence). This CDR3 spans 12 amino acids. In DNA form, the CDR3 reads TGCAGTGCTAGACAGGGAAGTGAAAAACTGTTTTTT. This translates into CSARQGSEKLFF.

This clonotype was detected a few times. The chain recombines TRBV19 with TRBJ2-5; D possibly corresponds to TRBD2 (6 bases). Germline V gene sequence: CDR1 LNHDA, CDR2 SQIVND (reference sequence). V was trimmed by 5 bases and J by 5 bases, leaving 12 bases between them. The CDR3 sequence is 13 residues long. The CDR3 nucleotides are TGTGCCAGTAGTCATCCGGGACTGGAGACCCAGTACTTC. Protein product: CASSHPGLETQYF.

This clonotype appeared many times. V gene TRBV12-3 or TRBV12-4 combines with J gene TRBJ1-1, with D possibly TRBD1 on 6 matching bases. Trimming removed 2 bases from V and 12 bases from J, with 13 bases in between. This CDR3 contains 12 residues. CDR3 coding DNA: TGTGCCAGCAGTTTAACTGGGGGGCATTCTTTCTTT. Translated: CASSLTGGHSFF.

The V call is TRBV11-2, the J call TRBJ1-2; D ambiguous. V was clipped by 5 bases and J by 7 bases, with 11 bases between them. The CDR3 loop spans 12 amino acids. Germline V lookup: CDR1 SGHAT, CDR2 FQNNGV. The CDR3 nucleotides read TGTGCCAGCAGCCTCGAGGCCCTTGGCTACACCTTC. It translates to CASSLEALGYTF.

This clonotype appeared many times. The rearrangement links TRBV7-8 to TRBJ2-6, with D possibly called TRBD1 or TRBD2 (5 bases each). Germline CDR1 reads SGHVS; CDR2 reads FQNEAQ. V was pared by 5 bases and J by 0 bases, with 14 bases between. This CDR3 region has 17 residues. The CDR3 is CASSQGRLTSGANVLTF. In DNA, the CDR3 is TGTGCCAGCAGCCAGGGACGCTTGACCTCTGGGGCCAACGTCCTGACTTTC.